A selection of T cell receptor beta chains follows, all from one sample in a study of blood T cells in healthy people across ages. From the 5' RACE reads, TCRdb called clonotypes with MiXCR, one entry per CDR3 protein. The repertoire holds more than 1,400,000 distinct CDR3 sequences, roughly 40% seen once, with roughly 7.9% in the top ten. The sequenced sample was blood. The receptors originated from a woman aged 18-35 years in good health. CDR3s include the opening cysteine and the closing phenylalanine or tryptophan. The order of the fields is J gene, V gene, clone size, D gene, CDR3 protein, CDR3 DNA. A D gene is named only where the DNA matches it firmly. Only some rows state a clone size, as once, few, many or a class for expanded clones.

J gene: TRBJ1-2; V gene: TRBV20-1; clone size: -; D gene: -; CDR3 protein: CSAEPTGNYDYTF; CDR3 DNA: TGCAGTGCCGAACCAACAGGGAACTATGACTACACCTTC
J gene: TRBJ1-2; V gene: TRBV20-1; clone size: few; D gene: -; CDR3 protein: CRTDYGYTF; CDR3 DNA: TGCAGGACAGACTATGGCTACACCTTC
J gene: TRBJ1-6; V gene: TRBV2; clone size: -; D gene: -; CDR3 protein: CASSEGQDKSRNSPLHF; CDR3 DNA: TGTGCCAGCAGTGAAGGTCAAGACAAATCTCGTAATTCACCCCTCCACTTT
J gene: TRBJ1-5; V gene: TRBV2; clone size: -; D gene: -; CDR3 protein: CASSGDSSNQPQHF; CDR3 DNA: TGTGCCAGCAGCGGTGACAGTAGCAATCAGCCCCAGCATTTT
J gene: TRBJ1-4; V gene: TRBV12-3/TRBV12-4; clone size: -; D gene: -; CDR3 protein: CASSRTVMKGEKLFF; CDR3 DNA: TGTGCCAGCAGTCGGACAGTCATGAAGGGGGAAAAACTGTTTTTT
J gene: TRBJ1-2; V gene: TRBV24-1; clone size: -; D gene: -; CDR3 protein: CATSDLQGGYTF; CDR3 DNA: TGTGCCACCAGTGATTTGCAAGGTGGCTACACCTTC
J gene: TRBJ2-4; V gene: TRBV7-3; clone size: -; D gene: -; CDR3 protein: CASSLTPYSTRESAKNIQYF; CDR3 DNA: TGTGCCAGCAGCTTAACGCCCTACTCAACTAGGGAGTCGGCCAAAAACATTCAGTACTTC
J gene: TRBJ1-1; V gene: TRBV18; clone size: -; D gene: -; CDR3 protein: CASSPPAGGAFF; CDR3 DNA: TGTGCCAGCTCACCACCGGCAGGCGGAGCTTTCTTT
J gene: TRBJ2-7; V gene: TRBV28; clone size: -; D gene: -; CDR3 protein: CASCNRASYEQYF; CDR3 DNA: TGTGCCAGCTGCAACAGGGCATCCTACGAGCAGTACTTC
J gene: TRBJ2-1; V gene: TRBV20-1; clone size: few; D gene: TRBD2; CDR3 protein: CSARSPGLAGVGSSYNEQFF; CDR3 DNA: TGCAGTGCTAGATCACCCGGACTAGCGGGAGTGGGCAGCTCCTACAATGAGCAGTTCTTC
J gene: TRBJ2-1; V gene: TRBV12-3/TRBV12-4; clone size: -; D gene: TRBD2; CDR3 protein: CASSLGGTSGSYNEQFF; CDR3 DNA: TGTGCCAGCAGTTTAGGGGGGACTAGCGGCTCCTACAATGAGCAGTTCTTC
J gene: TRBJ2-7; V gene: TRBV9; clone size: few; D gene: -; CDR3 protein: CASSVGGLGSGYEQYF; CDR3 DNA: TGTGCCAGCAGCGTAGGGGGACTGGGTAGCGGCTACGAGCAGTACTTC
J gene: TRBJ1-3; V gene: TRBV9; clone size: few; D gene: -; CDR3 protein: CASSVEGVTGNTIYF; CDR3 DNA: TGTGCCAGCAGCGTAGAGGGAGTCACTGGAAACACCATATATTTT
J gene: TRBJ2-4; V gene: TRBV15; clone size: few; D gene: -; CDR3 protein: CATSEGQILAKNIQYF; CDR3 DNA: TGTGCCACCAGCGAAGGACAGATCTTAGCCAAAAACATTCAGTACTTC
J gene: TRBJ1-1; V gene: TRBV7-2; clone size: -; D gene: TRBD1; CDR3 protein: CASSLDAGGFTEAFF; CDR3 DNA: TGTGCCAGCAGCTTAGATGCAGGGGGCTTCACTGAAGCTTTCTTT
J gene: TRBJ2-7; V gene: TRBV4-2; clone size: -; D gene: -; CDR3 protein: CASSQGSRMGYEQYF; CDR3 DNA: TGTGCCAGCAGCCAAGGTTCCCGAATGGGGTACGAGCAGTACTTC
J gene: TRBJ2-3; V gene: TRBV29-1; clone size: few; D gene: TRBD2; CDR3 protein: CSSGGSGGTDTQYF; CDR3 DNA: TGCAGCTCTGGGGGCTCGGGGGGGACCGATACGCAGTATTTT
J gene: TRBJ2-7; V gene: TRBV10-1; clone size: -; D gene: TRBD1; CDR3 protein: CASSDGQGVYEQYF; CDR3 DNA: TGCGCCAGCAGCGATGGACAGGGGGTATACGAGCAGTACTTC
J gene: TRBJ2-5; V gene: TRBV29-1; clone size: -; D gene: -; CDR3 protein: CSVGSLGTETQYF; CDR3 DNA: TGCAGCGTTGGTAGCCTAGGGACGGAGACCCAGTACTTC
J gene: TRBJ2-7; V gene: TRBV6-1; clone size: -; D gene: TRBD2; CDR3 protein: CASSDPTSGRALYEQYF; CDR3 DNA: TGTGCCAGCAGTGACCCGACTAGCGGGAGGGCCCTCTACGAGCAGTACTTC
J gene: TRBJ1-2; V gene: TRBV6-6; clone size: -; D gene: -; CDR3 protein: CATLWGPYYGYTF; CDR3 DNA: TGTGCCACCTTATGGGGGCCTTACTATGGCTACACCTTC
J gene: TRBJ2-7; V gene: TRBV10-3; clone size: -; D gene: -; CDR3 protein: CATDQGGYEQYF; CDR3 DNA: TGTGCCACCGACCAGGGAGGATACGAGCAGTACTTC
J gene: TRBJ2-5; V gene: TRBV6-6; clone size: -; D gene: TRBD2; CDR3 protein: CASTLNMGGRGAEQYF; CDR3 DNA: TGTGCCAGCACCCTCAACATGGGGGGGAGGGGTGCGGAGCAGTACTTC
J gene: TRBJ2-1; V gene: TRBV5-6; clone size: -; D gene: -; CDR3 protein: CASSFVGDLKQFF; CDR3 DNA: TGTGCCAGCAGCTTTGTAGGGGACCTTAAGCAGTTCTTC
J gene: TRBJ2-5; V gene: TRBV6-1; clone size: -; D gene: TRBD1; CDR3 protein: CASVPGTAYQETQYF; CDR3 DNA: TGTGCCAGCGTGCCCGGGACAGCGTACCAAGAGACCCAGTACTTC
J gene: TRBJ1-1; V gene: TRBV12-3/TRBV12-4; clone size: -; D gene: -; CDR3 protein: CASSFNRLNTEAFF; CDR3 DNA: TGTGCCAGCAGTTTTAACAGGCTGAACACTGAAGCTTTCTTT
J gene: TRBJ1-2; V gene: TRBV2; clone size: -; D gene: -; CDR3 protein: CASRNNVENYGYTF; CDR3 DNA: TGTGCCAGCAGGAACAATGTCGAGAACTATGGCTACACCTTC
J gene: TRBJ2-4; V gene: TRBV20-1; clone size: -; D gene: TRBD2; CDR3 protein: CSARASGGGNIQYF; CDR3 DNA: TGCAGTGCTAGGGCTAGCGGGGGGGGGAACATTCAGTACTTC
J gene: TRBJ2-5; V gene: TRBV20-1; clone size: few; D gene: TRBD1; CDR3 protein: CSARDVTGTPETQYF; CDR3 DNA: TGCAGTGCTAGAGATGTGACAGGGACCCCAGAGACCCAGTACTTC
J gene: TRBJ2-3; V gene: TRBV27; clone size: -; D gene: TRBD1; CDR3 protein: CASSFSRGNTQYF; CDR3 DNA: TGTGCCAGCAGTTTTAGCAGGGGGAATACGCAGTATTTT
J gene: TRBJ2-3; V gene: TRBV5-1; clone size: -; D gene: TRBD2; CDR3 protein: CASSGLAGELRYF; CDR3 DNA: TGCGCCAGCAGCGGGCTAGCGGGGGAGCTACGGTATTTT
J gene: TRBJ2-3; V gene: TRBV20-1; clone size: few; D gene: TRBD2; CDR3 protein: CSPWTSGRDTQYF; CDR3 DNA: TGCAGTCCCTGGACTAGCGGGAGGGATACGCAGTATTTT
J gene: TRBJ2-3; V gene: TRBV7-2; clone size: -; D gene: -; CDR3 protein: CASSLGGLGVTDTQYF; CDR3 DNA: TGTGCCAGCAGCTTAGGGGGACTGGGGGTCACAGATACGCAGTATTTT
J gene: TRBJ1-2; V gene: TRBV28; clone size: few; D gene: TRBD1; CDR3 protein: CASTSRDRGGGYTF; CDR3 DNA: TGTGCCAGCACGTCCCGGGACAGGGGTGGTGGCTACACCTTC
J gene: TRBJ2-5; V gene: TRBV7-8; clone size: -; D gene: TRBD2; CDR3 protein: CASSYWGGKETQYF; CDR3 DNA: TGTGCCAGCAGCTACTGGGGGGGGAAAGAGACCCAGTACTTC
J gene: TRBJ2-2; V gene: TRBV20-1; clone size: few; D gene: -; CDR3 protein: CSARGQDLTGELFF; CDR3 DNA: TGCAGTGCTAGAGGACAGGACCTCACCGGGGAGCTGTTTTTT
J gene: TRBJ2-5; V gene: TRBV12-3/TRBV12-4; clone size: -; D gene: -; CDR3 protein: CASSLALASGETQYF; CDR3 DNA: TGTGCCAGCAGTTTAGCGCTGGCCTCAGGCGAGACCCAGTACTTC
J gene: TRBJ1-2; V gene: TRBV12-5; clone size: -; D gene: -; CDR3 protein: CASGFNVQAAGYTF; CDR3 DNA: TGTGCTAGTGGTTTTAATGTTCAGGCGGCTGGCTACACCTTC
J gene: TRBJ2-3; V gene: TRBV9; clone size: -; D gene: TRBD2; CDR3 protein: CASSFSHLAGAGDTQYF; CDR3 DNA: TGTGCCAGCAGCTTCTCTCACCTAGCGGGGGCCGGTGATACGCAGTATTTT
J gene: TRBJ2-1; V gene: TRBV27; clone size: -; D gene: -; CDR3 protein: CAGSFLAREQFF; CDR3 DNA: TGTGCCGGCAGTTTTTTAGCGCGGGAGCAGTTCTTC
J gene: TRBJ1-6; V gene: TRBV5-6; clone size: -; D gene: TRBD1; CDR3 protein: CASSLWDRENSPLHF; CDR3 DNA: TGTGCCAGCAGCTTGTGGGACAGGGAGAATTCACCCCTCCACTTT
J gene: TRBJ2-5; V gene: TRBV5-1; clone size: -; D gene: -; CDR3 protein: CASTWSGGETQYF; CDR3 DNA: TGCGCCAGCACATGGAGTGGTGGAGAGACCCAGTACTTC
J gene: TRBJ2-1; V gene: TRBV9; clone size: few; D gene: TRBD2; CDR3 protein: CASSEPKPGLLTYEQFF; CDR3 DNA: TGTGCCAGCAGCGAACCCAAACCGGGACTACTTACATATGAGCAGTTCTTC
J gene: TRBJ2-3; V gene: TRBV29-1; clone size: many; D gene: -; CDR3 protein: CSVSGRLADTQYF; CDR3 DNA: TGCAGCGTTTCGGGCAGGCTGGCCGATACGCAGTATTTT
J gene: TRBJ2-7; V gene: TRBV20-1; clone size: -; D gene: TRBD2; CDR3 protein: CSASSSGLPYEQYF; CDR3 DNA: TGCAGTGCTAGTTCTAGCGGGCTCCCCTACGAGCAGTACTTC
J gene: TRBJ2-1; V gene: TRBV6-1; clone size: -; D gene: TRBD2; CDR3 protein: CAGRRESYNEQFF; CDR3 DNA: TGTGCCGGTCGGCGGGAGTCCTACAATGAGCAGTTCTTC
J gene: TRBJ2-1; V gene: TRBV7-2; clone size: -; D gene: TRBD2; CDR3 protein: CASSVAPGLATQEQFF; CDR3 DNA: TGTGCCAGCAGCGTAGCCCCGGGACTAGCGACTCAAGAGCAGTTCTTC
J gene: TRBJ1-2; V gene: TRBV29-1; clone size: many; D gene: -; CDR3 protein: CSSRAVYGYTF; CDR3 DNA: TGCAGCTCCCGCGCTGTCTATGGCTACACCTTC
J gene: TRBJ1-2; V gene: TRBV20-1; clone size: -; D gene: -; CDR3 protein: CSASGAGGYGYTF; CDR3 DNA: TGCAGTGCCAGCGGGGCAGGCGGTTATGGCTACACCTTC